Listed here are 9 T cell receptor beta chains from one sample, sequenced in a study of T cell changes during pregnancy in multiple sclerosis. TCRdb's table, derived via immunoSEQ multiplex PCR, lists solely in-frame clones and lacks some. The table has about 61,000 clones, about nine tenths seen once; the top ten hold almost 0.9%. This specimen was peripheral blood, taken in the first trimester of pregnancy. The receptors were sampled from a female donor in good health, enrolled as a control in a pregnancy study.

Worth noting for this clone: The sample carries other DNA sequences with the same CDR3. This rearrangement joins TRBV4-3 to TRBJ1-1, with a tentative D call TRBD1 (5 bases). CDR3 length: 15 residues. Germline values: CDR1 LGHNA, CDR2 YSLEER. Trimming pared 0 bases from V and 1 base from J, leaving 9 bases between. The CDR3 nucleotides are TGCGCCAGCAGCCAAGATAGTACAGGGAACACTGAAGCTTTCTTT. It is translated as CASSQDSTGNTEAFF.

This sequence joins TRBV5-1 and TRBJ2-7; 7 positions match TRBD1. The CDR3 is 16 residues long. The J segment lost 2 bases and the V segment lost 4 bases, leaving 12 bases of the junction unmatched. Germline CDR1 reads SGHRS; CDR2 reads YFSETQ. The CDR3, as DNA: TGCGCCAGCAGCGGGAACACAGGGGCTTCGACCTACGAGCAGTACTTC. As protein: CASSGNTGASTYEQYF.

The CDR3 region is CASSSDRGGGANVLTF. CDR3 DNA sequence: TGTGCCAGCAGTTCAGACAGGGGGGGTGGGGCCAACGTCCTGACTTTC. This chain joins TRBV6-5 and TRBJ2-6, with 9 bases that match TRBD1. This CDR3 has 16 residues. Trimming removed 4 bases from V and 3 bases from J; junction bases left unmatched: 4. Per germline, CDR1 MNHEY and CDR2 SVGAGI.

The J gene is TRBJ1-5, the V gene TRBV6-1; tentative D call: TRBD1 (6 bases). Per the germline V gene, CDR1 is MNHNS and CDR2 is SASEGT. The CDR3 contains 15 residues. Trimming took 11 bases from V and 0 from J, leaving 17 bases between them. The CDR3 DNA sequence: TGTGCCGCTGCTGGACAGCCTAATAGCAATCAGCCCCAGCATTTT. It is translated as CAAAGQPNSNQPQHF.

This rearrangement joins TRBV7-8 to TRBJ2-7, with 7 nucleotides matching TRBD1. The germline gives CDR1 SGHVS, CDR2 FQNEAQ. This CDR3 is 15 amino acids long. V shed 5 bases, J shed 2 bases, and the junction held 9 bases outside the gene matches. The DNA of the CDR3 is TGTGCCAGCAGCCCCAGGACAGGTTTTACCTACGAGCAGTACTTC. It codes for CASSPRTGFTYEQYF.

This chain links TRBV2 with TRBJ1-5; 9 nucleotides line up with TRBD1. CDR3 length: 15 residues. Looked up from germline, CDR1 is SNHLY and CDR2 is FYNNEI. Unmatched junction bases numbered 2, after V lost 5 bases and J lost 0 bases. The CDR3 loop is CASSTGGYSNQPQHF. The CDR3 DNA reads as TGTGCCAGCAGTACAGGGGGCTATAGCAATCAGCCCCAGCATTTT.

The CDR3 DNA reads as TGCGCCAGCAGCTTAGGAGGGGCCCGCGGAAAACTGTTTTTT. Translation gives CASSLGGARGKLFF. The V call is TRBV5-1, the J call TRBJ1-4; D is perhaps TRBD1 (5 bases). V gave up 2 bases and J gave up 10 bases, with 15 bases separating them. Germline V gene sequence: CDR1 SGHRS, CDR2 YFSETQ. The CDR3 has 14 residues.

J is TRBJ2-3 and V is TRBV9, with D perhaps matching TRBD2 (5 bases). Trimming removed 5 bases at V and 0 bases at J, with 10 bases between. The CDR3 has 14 residues. Germline V gene lookup returns CDR1 SGDLS and CDR2 YYNGEE. CDR3 protein: CASRDGLSTDTQYF. In DNA form, the CDR3 reads TGTGCCAGCAGGGACGGACTGAGCACAGATACGCAGTATTTT.

The V and J genes are TRBV7-9 and TRBJ1-1; 7 nucleotides line up with TRBD1. The CDR3 sequence is 15 residues long. V lost 1 base to trimming and J lost 5 bases; unmatched junction nucleotides: 7. CDR1 SEHNR and CDR2 FQNEAQ come from the germline V gene (reference sequence). CDR3 in amino acids: CASSLGQGVGTEAFF. Here the CDR3 DNA reads TGTGCCAGCAGCTTAGGACAGGGTGTGGGTACTGAAGCTTTCTTT. The full variable domain, in which reference TRBV7-9 and TRBJ1-1 provide the parts outside the CDR3, is DTGVSQNPRHKITKRGQNVTFRCDPISEHNRLYWYRQTLGQGPEFLTYFQNEAQLEKSRLLSDRFSAERPKGSFSTLEIQRTEQGDSAMYLCASSLGQGVGTEAFFGQGTRLTVV.